The rows below give T cell receptor beta chains drawn from one sample of a study of OX40 agonist ivuxolimab in advanced cancers. Assay: immunoSEQ multiplex PCR; the TCRdb copy retains only in-frame clones and omits some. The sample has 70,000 or so clones, approximately 80% seen once. This sample comprised CD4+ or CD8+ T cells sorted from blood, obtained in a trial of the OX40 agonist ivuxolimab. The receptors here all came from an adult with an advanced solid tumor such as melanoma, head and neck, liver or kidney cancer. CDR3s include the opening cysteine and the closing phenylalanine or tryptophan. The D gene is left open where the match is weak. Some rows have no size entry. The others give once, few or many, or a class for an expanded clone.

clone_size: NA
v_call: TRBV7-2
j_call: TRBJ1-5
d_call: TRBD1
cdr3_aa: CASSLSTSGTGLRVQHF
cdr3_nt: TGTGCCAGCAGTTTATCGACCTCCGGGACAGGCCTCAGGGTCCAGCATTTT

clone_size: NA
v_call: TRBV6-6
j_call: TRBJ1-2
d_call: NA
cdr3_aa: CASSPGPEGYTF
cdr3_nt: TGTGCCAGCAGTCCCGGGCCCGAAGGCTACACCTTC

clone_size: NA
v_call: TRBV7-3
j_call: TRBJ2-1
d_call: TRBD2
cdr3_aa: CASSLSPSGGYNEQFF
cdr3_nt: TGTGCCAGCAGCTTAAGTCCTAGCGGGGGCTACAATGAGCAGTTCTTC

clone_size: NA
v_call: TRBV7-9
j_call: TRBJ2-5
d_call: TRBD2
cdr3_aa: CASTPRAGGIAETQYF
cdr3_nt: TGTGCCAGCACCCCCCGGGCGGGAGGCATTGCGGAGACCCAGTACTTC

clone_size: NA
v_call: TRBV4-1
j_call: TRBJ2-7
d_call: TRBD2
cdr3_aa: CASSQDERGGWEQYF
cdr3_nt: TGCGCCAGCAGCCAAGACGAGCGGGGGGGTTGGGAGCAGTACTTC

clone_size: NA
v_call: TRBV9
j_call: TRBJ1-4
d_call: NA
cdr3_aa: CASSVGLGFEKLFF
cdr3_nt: TGTGCCAGCAGCGTCGGATTAGGGTTTGAAAAACTGTTTTTT

clone_size: NA
v_call: TRBV6-5
j_call: TRBJ1-2
d_call: TRBD1
cdr3_aa: CASSYADRGYGYTF
cdr3_nt: TGTGCCAGCAGTTACGCGGACAGGGGCTATGGCTACACCTTC

clone_size: NA
v_call: TRBV13
j_call: TRBJ2-7
d_call: NA
cdr3_aa: CASSLGASTYEQYF
cdr3_nt: TGTGCCAGCAGCTTAGGGGCTTCGACCTACGAGCAGTACTTC

clone_size: few
v_call: TRBV5-4
j_call: TRBJ2-3
d_call: TRBD2
cdr3_aa: CASSMRLAGGADTQYF
cdr3_nt: TGTGCCAGCAGCATGAGACTAGCGGGGGGGGCAGATACGCAGTATTTT

clone_size: NA
v_call: TRBV10-3
j_call: TRBJ1-5
d_call: NA
cdr3_aa: CAISESGGGNQPQHF
cdr3_nt: TGTGCCATCAGTGAGTCCGGGGGCGGCAATCAGCCCCAGCATTTT

clone_size: NA
v_call: TRBV5-6
j_call: TRBJ1-5
d_call: NA
cdr3_aa: CASSFGGARNQPQHF
cdr3_nt: TGTGCCAGCAGCTTTGGGGGGGCGCGGAATCAGCCCCAGCATTTT

clone_size: NA
v_call: TRBV5-4
j_call: TRBJ2-7
d_call: TRBD2
cdr3_aa: CASSPPAGGRNEQYF
cdr3_nt: TGTGCCAGCAGTCCCCCCGCGGGGGGGCGTAACGAGCAGTACTTC

clone_size: NA
v_call: TRBV6-5
j_call: TRBJ1-1
d_call: NA
cdr3_aa: CASSPLRNTEAFF
cdr3_nt: TGTGCCAGCAGTCCCCTGAGGAACACTGAAGCTTTCTTT

clone_size: NA
v_call: TRBV27
j_call: TRBJ2-1
d_call: NA
cdr3_aa: CASQKSSYNEQFF
cdr3_nt: TGTGCCAGCCAAAAGAGCTCCTACAATGAGCAGTTCTTC

clone_size: NA
v_call: TRBV19
j_call: TRBJ1-1
d_call: NA
cdr3_aa: CASTNQGTLNTEAFF
cdr3_nt: TGTGCCAGTACGAACCAAGGGACATTGAACACTGAAGCTTTCTTT

clone_size: NA
v_call: TRBV10-3
j_call: TRBJ2-3
d_call: NA
cdr3_aa: CAISESGGGTDTQYF
cdr3_nt: TGTGCCATCAGTGAGTCGGGCGGGGGCACAGATACGCAGTATTTT